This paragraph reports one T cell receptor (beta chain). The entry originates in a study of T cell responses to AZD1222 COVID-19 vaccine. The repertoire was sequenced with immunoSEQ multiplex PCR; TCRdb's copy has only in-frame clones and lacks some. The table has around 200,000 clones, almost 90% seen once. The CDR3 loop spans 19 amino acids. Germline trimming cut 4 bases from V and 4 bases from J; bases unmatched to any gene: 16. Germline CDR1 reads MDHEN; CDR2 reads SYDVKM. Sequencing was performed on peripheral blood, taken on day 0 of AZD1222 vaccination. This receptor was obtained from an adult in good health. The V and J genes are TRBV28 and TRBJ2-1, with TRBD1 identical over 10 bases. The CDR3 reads CASSSSPTRTGGPYNEQFF. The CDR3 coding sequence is TGTGCCAGCAGTTCGTCCCCCACTCGGACAGGGGGGCCTTACAATGAGCAGTTCTTC.